The 29 T cell receptor beta chains below all came from one sample that was sequenced in a study of blood T cell repertoires in COVID-19. Measured with immunoSEQ multiplex PCR; TCRdb has only the in-frame clones, and not every one. The data contain 250,000 to 350,000 clones, approximately 90% of them singletons. Sequencing input: peripheral blood. Source of these receptors: a woman in her 30s with active or convalescent COVID-19.

CDR3 amino acids: CASSYLLSEKLFF. The CDR3 coding sequence is TGCGCCAGCAGTTATCTTCTTAGTGAAAAACTGTTTTTT. The rearrangement links TRBV10-2 to TRBJ1-4; D is unresolved. Trimming stripped 5 bases from V and 7 bases from J, with 11 bases between. Germline lookup yields CDR1 WSHSY and CDR2 SAAADI. The CDR3 has 13 residues.

The rearrangement uses TRBV7-9 and TRBJ2-7, with D possibly matching TRBD1 (5 bases). CDR1 and CDR2 (germline): SEHNR, FQNEAQ (reference sequence). The CDR3 is 12 amino acids. V lost 3 bases and J 3 bases, leaving 6 bases between the germline ends. The CDR3 here is CASSLDNYEQYF. Written as DNA, the CDR3 is TGTGCCAGCAGCTTGGACAACTACGAGCAGTACTTC.

This clone was seen a single time. This chain uses TRBV4-3 with TRBJ2-2; 12 nucleotides match TRBD2. Per germline, CDR1 LGHNA and CDR2 YSLEER. V was clipped by 3 bases and J by 6 bases; unmatched bases: 5. The CDR3 covers 16 residues. CDR3 in DNA: TGCGCCAGCAGCCACGTTTCTAGCGGGGGGGCCGGGGAGCTGTTTTTT. It translates to CASSHVSSGGAGELFF.

V and J are TRBV15 and TRBJ1-2, with a possible D match to TRBD1 (6 bases). This CDR3 contains 16 residues. The germline V gene has CDR1 LNHNV and CDR2 YYDKDF (reference sequence). V lost 3 bases, J lost 1 base, and 15 bases lay in between. Written as DNA, the CDR3 is TGTGCCACCAGCAGCGCTCGGACAGCAAGTAACTATGGCTACACCTTC. Protein sequence: CATSSARTASNYGYTF.

Notes on this clone: Different DNA sequences within this sample yield the same CDR3. V is TRBV6-5 and J is TRBJ2-7; no clear D gene. V dropped 7 bases and J dropped 3 bases, with 7 bases sitting between them. This CDR3 spans 11 amino acids. Germline lookup yields CDR1 MNHEY and CDR2 SVGAGI. CDR3 loop: CASTRGYEQYF. In DNA, the CDR3 is TGTGCCAGCACCAGAGGCTACGAGCAGTACTTC.

The V gene is TRBV5-6, the J gene TRBJ1-2, with a possible D match to TRBD1 (5 bases). CDR3 length: 14 residues. Trimming removed 4 bases at V and 8 bases at J, with 18 bases between. The germline CDR1 and CDR2 sequences are SGHDT and YYEEEE. In DNA form, the CDR3 reads TGTGCCAGCAGCCCCGGAAGCGGAGGGGTCGGCTACACCTTC. This sequence encodes CASSPGSGGVGYTF.

V gene TRBV7-8 combines with J gene TRBJ1-6; 7 nucleotides line up with TRBD1. J lost 0 bases, V lost 7 bases, and 12 bases had no gene match. CDR1 is SGHVS and CDR2 is FQNEAQ in the germline V gene. The CDR3 covers 18 residues. Written as DNA, the CDR3 is TGTGCCAGCAACCGGGACAGCGCTATCTCCTCCTATAATTCACCCCTCCACTTT. It is translated as CASNRDSAISSYNSPLHF.

There are a few counts of this clone. Distinct nucleotide sequences in the sample also encode this CDR3. This chain uses TRBV7-9 with TRBJ1-5, with 8 bases lining up with TRBD1. J gave up 2 bases and V 4 bases, and 1 base lay outside the gene matches. Germline assignment: CDR1 SEHNR and CDR2 FQNEAQ (reference sequence). This CDR3 has 14 amino acids. CDR3 DNA sequence: TGTGCCAGCAGCTCGACAGGGGGCAATCAGCCCCAGCATTTT. This codes for CASSSTGGNQPQHF.

The J gene is TRBJ2-3, the V gene TRBV9; 8 bases are a match to TRBD2. The CDR3 contains 14 residues. From germline, CDR1 is SGDLS and CDR2 YYNGEE. With V trimmed by 3 bases and J by 4 bases, 4 bases remained unmatched. CDR3 bases: TGTGCCAGCAGCGCCTCGGGGGGGCCAGATACGCAGTATTTT. Translating it yields CASSASGGPDTQYF.

The rearrangement uses TRBV10-3 and TRBJ2-1; D is unresolved. The germline V gene encodes CDR1 ENHRY and CDR2 SYGVKD. Trimming cost V 0 bases and J 4 bases, with 10 bases left between them. This CDR3 has 15 residues. In DNA, the CDR3 is TGTGCCATCAGTGAGTCAACTACTCGATACAATGAGCAGTTCTTC. This translates into CAISESTTRYNEQFF.

The table lists this clone with a few counts. The chain is built from TRBV10-1 and TRBJ1-2, with a weak D call TRBD1 (5 bases). Trimming cost V 3 bases and J 4 bases, with 9 bases left between them. Per germline, CDR1 WNHNN and CDR2 SYGVQD (reference sequence). The length of the CDR3 is 13 residues. The CDR3, as DNA: TGCGCCAGCAGTGAATTGGGGGGCTATGGCTACACCTTC. Amino acids: CASSELGGYGYTF.

In this sample, this clone turned up a few times. The chain is built from TRBV27 and TRBJ2-1, with D hard to call. The length of the CDR3 is 14 residues. The germline CDR1 and CDR2 sequences are MNHEY and SMNVEV (reference sequence). The V gene lost 3 bases and the J gene lost 7 bases, with 13 bases spanning the gap. The CDR3 loop is CASSFDSSGNEQFF. In nucleotides, the CDR3 is TGTGCCAGCAGTTTCGATTCTTCGGGTAATGAGCAGTTCTTC.

Regarding this clone: Other DNA sequences in the same sample also yield this CDR3. The rearrangement joins TRBV7-9 to TRBJ2-7; D not resolved. CDR1 and CDR2 (germline): SEHNR, FQNEAQ (reference sequence). The V and J ends lost 1 base and 4 bases respectively, with 5 bases between them. This CDR3 spans 12 amino acids. CDR3 residues: CASSLGAYEQYF. In DNA, the CDR3 is TGTGCCAGCAGCTTAGGCGCATACGAGCAGTACTTC.

The chain couples TRBV6-5 to TRBJ1-6, with 8 bases lining up with TRBD1. The CDR3 covers 15 residues. J gave up 5 bases and V 7 bases, and 7 bases lay outside the gene matches. Looked up from germline, CDR1 is MNHEY and CDR2 is SVGAGI. The CDR3 sequence: CASIRLTGDNSPLHF. DNA for the CDR3: TGTGCCAGCATTCGACTGACAGGGGATAATTCACCCCTCCACTTT.

The chain uses TRBV4-2 and TRBJ1-2; TRBD1 matches 9 bases. Germline lookup yields CDR1 LGHNA and CDR2 YNFKEQ. J was trimmed by 4 bases and V by 1 base; bases with no gene match: 4. The CDR3 is 15 residues long. The CDR3 here is CASSQGTGDFYGYTF. The CDR3 DNA reads TGTGCCAGCAGCCAAGGGACAGGGGACTTCTATGGCTACACCTTC.

The chain employs TRBV5-1 and TRBJ2-1; the match to TRBD1 covers 12 bases. The CDR3 totals 15 residues. V lost 4 bases and J lost 8; bases outside the gene matches: 7. The V gene's germline CDR1 is SGHRS and CDR2 YFSETQ. The CDR3 DNA is TGCGCCAGCAGCGACCCGGGACAGGGGGCCGATGAGCAGTTCTTC. The encoded protein is CASSDPGQGADEQFF.

This rearrangement joins TRBV28 to TRBJ1-2; D gene uncertain. Trimming shortened V by 5 bases and J by 10 bases, and 17 bases separated the two germline ends. Germline V gene sequence: CDR1 MDHEN, CDR2 SYDVKM. This CDR3 is 13 amino acids long. CDR3 sequence (DNA): TGTGCCAGCAGTCCCACGGGGATGATTATCTACACCTTC. It yields the protein CASSPTGMIIYTF.

The chain has TRBV3-1 (or the pseudogene TRBV3-2) and TRBJ2-7, with 12 bases lining up with TRBD2. The CDR3 has 18 residues. Trimming at V came to 0 bases and at J to 4 bases, leaving 10 bases not matched to a gene. The V gene's germline CDR1 is LGHDT and CDR2 YNNKEL (reference sequence). CDR3 DNA sequence: TGTGCCAGCAGCCAAGATCCCCTAGCGGGGGGGCCCGGGTACGAGCAGTACTTC. Amino acids: CASSQDPLAGGPGYEQYF.

The rearrangement uses TRBV7-9 and TRBJ2-1, with 15 positions matching TRBD2. Germline CDR1 reads SEHNR; CDR2 reads FQNEAQ (reference sequence). V shed 8 bases and J 1 base; nucleotides not matched to a gene: 0. The CDR3 covers 15 residues. CDR3 nucleotides: TGTGCCAGCGGACTAGCGGGGGGGTCCTACAATGAGCAGTTCTTC. Translating it yields CASGLAGGSYNEQFF.

The chain is built from TRBV7-9 and TRBJ1-1, with TRBD1 matching 9 bases. Germline assignment: CDR1 SEHNR and CDR2 FQNEAQ (reference sequence). V shed 7 bases and J 3 bases; nucleotides not matched to a gene: 6. The CDR3 is 14 residues long. The CDR3 here is CASTRQGEHTEAFF. In DNA form, the CDR3 reads TGTGCCAGCACCAGACAGGGGGAGCACACTGAAGCTTTCTTT.

CDR3 DNA: TGTGCCAGCTCACCACCTACAGGGCCTGGAAACACCATATATTTT. Its protein product is CASSPPTGPGNTIYF. The chain combines TRBV18 with TRBJ1-3, with D possibly TRBD1 on 6 matching bases. CDR1 is KGHSH, CDR2 LQKENI, per germline. The CDR3 has 15 amino acids. V was clipped by 0 bases and J by 2 bases, with 8 bases between them.

The CDR3 coding sequence is TGTGCCAGCAGCGACCGGGACAGGGGTACCTACGAGCAGTACTTC. This encodes CASSDRDRGTYEQYF. The chain couples TRBV7-3 to TRBJ2-7, with TRBD1 identical over 10 bases. V gave up 5 bases and J gave up 2 bases; unmatched junction bases: 6. The CDR3 consists of 15 residues. Germline lookup yields CDR1 SGHTA and CDR2 FQGTGA.

This clone was seen just once. The rearrangement links TRBV4-3 to TRBJ2-3; 7 nucleotides line up with TRBD1. Trimming took 4 bases from V and 5 from J; bases not matched to a gene: 9. The CDR3 consists of 15 residues. The V gene's germline CDR1 is LGHNA and CDR2 YSLEER. This CDR3 is CASSRGQAQGDTQYF. The CDR3 bases are TGCGCCAGCAGCCGAGGACAGGCTCAGGGAGATACGCAGTATTTT.

The chain couples TRBV7-9 to TRBJ2-1, with 10 bases that match TRBD2. Germline V gives CDR1 SEHNR, CDR2 FQNEAQ (reference sequence). The CDR3 covers 15 residues. The V and J ends lost 1 base and 8 bases, in that order; junction bases with no gene match: 5. CDR3 region: CASSLVSGGFDEQFF. The CDR3 bases are TGTGCCAGCAGCTTAGTTAGCGGGGGGTTCGATGAGCAGTTCTTC. Supplemented by reference TRBV7-9 and TRBJ2-1, the full variable domain reads DTGVSQNPRHKITKRGQNVTFRCDPISEHNRLYWYRQTLGQGPEFLTYFQNEAQLEKSRLLSDRFSAERPKGSFSTLEIQRTEQGDSAMYLCASSLVSGGFDEQFFGPGTRLTVL.

This chain joins TRBV19 and TRBJ1-6; D unclear. The CDR3 length is 13 residues. V lost 5 bases and J 8 bases, leaving 10 bases between the germline ends. The germline gives CDR1 LNHDA, CDR2 SQIVND (reference sequence). CDR3 DNA: TGTGCCAGTAGTGAGCGGTGGGATTCACCCCTCCACTTT. This translates into CASSERWDSPLHF.

The rearrangement links TRBV5-6 to TRBJ2-1, with a possible D match to TRBD1 (6 bases). The CDR3 sequence is 13 residues long. In germline, CDR1 is SGHDT, CDR2 YYEEEE. V shed 1 base and J shed 10 bases, with 12 bases lying between them. The CDR3 nucleotides read TGTGCCAGCAGCTTGCCGGACAGTTACGAGCAGTTCTTC. It specifies CASSLPDSYEQFF.

This chain connects TRBV3-1 (or the pseudogene TRBV3-2) to TRBJ2-5; TRBD1 agrees at 10 bases. This CDR3 has 16 residues. Germline trimming cut 4 bases from V and 4 bases from J; bases unmatched to any gene: 9. Germline V gene data show CDR1 as LGHDT and CDR2 as YNNKEL (reference sequence). CDR3 nucleotide sequence: TGTGCCAGCAGCCTCCTGTTCCGGGACAGGGGAGAGACCCAGTACTTC. This sequence encodes CASSLLFRDRGETQYF.

The V and J genes are TRBV27 and TRBJ2-5; the match to TRBD2 covers 8 bases. This CDR3 region has 14 residues. The germline V gene encodes CDR1 MNHEY and CDR2 SMNVEV (reference sequence). Unmatched junction bases numbered 7, after V lost 5 bases and J lost 5 bases. The CDR3 sequence: CASSPRGVSETQYF. CDR3 coding DNA: TGTGCCAGCAGTCCGCGGGGGGTGTCGGAGACCCAGTACTTC.

This clone appeared a few times. This chain joins TRBV7-2 and TRBJ1-2, with 8 bases matching TRBD1. This CDR3 region has 13 residues. The V segment lost 3 bases and the J segment 8 bases; nucleotides outside the gene matches: 5. CDR1 is SGHTA, CDR2 FQGNSA, per germline. The CDR3 nucleotides are TGTGCCAGCAGCTTTCAGACAGGGGACGGCTACACCTTC. It yields the protein CASSFQTGDGYTF. Filled out from reference TRBV7-2 and TRBJ1-2, the complete variable domain reads GAGVSQSPSNKVTEKGKDVELRCDPISGHTALYWYRQSLGQGLEFLIYFQGNSAPDKSGLPSDRFSAERTGGSVSTLTIQRTQQEDSAVYLCASSFQTGDGYTFGSGTRLTVV.